The clone carrying this TCR beta chain was detected once. The CDR3 sequence is 14 residues long. The V gene's germline CDR1 is GTSNPN and CDR2 SVGIG (reference sequence). The V gene end was trimmed by 3 bases and the J gene end by 1 base; junction bases not matched to a gene: 3. Clones were sequenced by immunoSEQ multiplex PCR, and TCRdb holds only the in-frame ones, with some missing. The sample has 150,000 to 200,000 clones; over 85% are singletons. Followed over time, Seattle patients had been enrolled while infection was active. This specimen comes from a study of blood T cell repertoires in COVID-19. Across the whole study: Donors in the United States, Italy and Spain gave samples during acute or convalescent COVID-19.

This chain links TRBV30 with TRBJ2-7, with TRBD1 matching over 10 bases. The clonotype originates from a woman aged 55-69 years with COVID-19, enrolled during active disease. Sequencing was carried out using peripheral blood. CDR3 DNA sequence: TGTGCCTGGAGGGGACAGGGGAAATCCTACGAGCAGTACTTC. Protein: CAWRGQGKSYEQYF.